The 8 T cell receptor beta chains below come from one sample, sequenced in a study of monozygotic twins with inflammatory bowel disease. TCRdb reprocessed the 5' RACE reads and reports one entry per CDR3 protein, with no DNA. The sample has 150,000 or so distinct CDR3 sequences; the top ten hold 0.95% to 1.5%. The sample was blood. All receptors derive from a human donor with ulcerative colitis or Crohn's disease, or a healthy co-twin of an affected twin (not recorded which).

The chain has TRBV5-1 and TRBJ2-1; TCRdb names TRBD2, which stays unverified in the absence of DNA. This CDR3 has 15 amino acids. Germline V gene data show CDR1 as SGHRS and CDR2 as YFSETQ. CDR3 residues: CASSLEAGGPSEQFF.

V and J are TRBV5-6 and TRBJ1-1. Germline V gene sequence: CDR1 SGHDT, CDR2 YYEEEE. This CDR3 is built from 16 residues. The CDR3 here is CASSLERFPLNTEAFF. Combining the CDR3 with reference TRBV5-6 and TRBJ1-1 gives the whole variable domain DAGVTQSPTHLIKTRGQQVTLRCSPKSGHDTVSWYQQALGQGPQFIFQYYEEEERQRGNFPDRFSGHQFPNYSSELNVNALLLGDSALYLCASSLERFPLNTEAFFGQGTRLTVV.

The chain joins TRBV7-2 to TRBJ2-1; TCRdb's assignment of TRBD1 cannot be checked, as there is no DNA. Germline loops: CDR1 SGHTA, CDR2 FQGNSA. There are 15 residues in the CDR3. CDR3 protein: CASSLWGGGYNEQFF.

The rearrangement joins TRBV5-4 to TRBJ2-7; TCRdb returns TRBD2, unconfirmable since there is no DNA. This CDR3 has 16 amino acids. The germline CDR1 and CDR2 sequences are SGHNT and YYREEE (reference sequence). CDR3 region: CASSFGTSGSSYEQYF.

The V and J genes are TRBV3-1 and TRBJ2-7; TCRdb picks TRBD2, but there is no DNA to check that call. The CDR3 length is 15 residues. Germline V CDR1 and CDR2: LGHDT, YNNKEL (reference sequence). CDR3 residues: CASSLRTSGTYEQYF.

The chain combines TRBV20-1 with TRBJ2-7. CDR1 DFQATT and CDR2 SNEGSKA come from the germline V gene (reference sequence). The length of the CDR3 is 13 residues. The CDR3 sequence: CSARGSEPYEQYF.

The J gene is TRBJ1-1, the V gene TRBV20-1; TCRdb's D call, TRBD1, is unchecked because there is no DNA. This CDR3 has 14 amino acids. CDR1 is DFQATT and CDR2 is SNEGSKA in the germline V gene (reference sequence). CDR3: CSARPTLGGTEAFF.

This chain connects TRBV5-4 to TRBJ2-2; TCRdb indicates TRBD1, and absent DNA this call remains unverified. Germline V gene data show CDR1 as SGHNT and CDR2 as YYREEE (reference sequence). The CDR3 extends over 16 amino acids. The CDR3 sequence is CASSLEPLENTGELFF.